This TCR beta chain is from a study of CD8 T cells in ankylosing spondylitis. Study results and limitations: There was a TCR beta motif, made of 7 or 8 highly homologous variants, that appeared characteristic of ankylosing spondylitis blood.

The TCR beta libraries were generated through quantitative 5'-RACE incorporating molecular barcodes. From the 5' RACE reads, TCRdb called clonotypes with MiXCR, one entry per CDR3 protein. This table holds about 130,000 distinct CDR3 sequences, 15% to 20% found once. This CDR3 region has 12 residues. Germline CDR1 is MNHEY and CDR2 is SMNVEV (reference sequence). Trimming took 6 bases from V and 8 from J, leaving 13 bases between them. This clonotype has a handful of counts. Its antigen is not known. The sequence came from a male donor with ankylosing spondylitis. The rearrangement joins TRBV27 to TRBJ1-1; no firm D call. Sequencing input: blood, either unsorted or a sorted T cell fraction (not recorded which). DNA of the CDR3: TGTGCCAGCAGCGAAGGACCACCCGAAGCTTTCTTT. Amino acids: CASSEGPPEAFF.